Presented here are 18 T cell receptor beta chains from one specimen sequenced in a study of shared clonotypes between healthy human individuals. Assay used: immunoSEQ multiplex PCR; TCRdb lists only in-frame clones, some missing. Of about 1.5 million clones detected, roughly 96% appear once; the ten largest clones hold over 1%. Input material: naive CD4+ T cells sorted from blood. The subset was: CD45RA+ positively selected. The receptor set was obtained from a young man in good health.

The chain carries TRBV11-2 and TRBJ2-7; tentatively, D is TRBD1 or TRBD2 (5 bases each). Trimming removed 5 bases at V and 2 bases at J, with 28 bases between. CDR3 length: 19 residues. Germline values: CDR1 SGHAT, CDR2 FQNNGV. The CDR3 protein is CASSHTKLRRDPRAYEQYF. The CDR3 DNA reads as TGTGCCAGCAGCCACACCAAGTTGCGCCGGGACCCGAGGGCCTACGAGCAGTACTTC. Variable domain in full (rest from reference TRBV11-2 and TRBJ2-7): EAGVAQSPRYKIIEKRQSVAFWCNPISGHATLYWYQQILGQGPKLLIQFQNNGVVDDSQLPKDRFSAERLKGVDSTLKIQPAKLEDSAVYLCASSHTKLRRDPRAYEQYFGPGTRLTVT.

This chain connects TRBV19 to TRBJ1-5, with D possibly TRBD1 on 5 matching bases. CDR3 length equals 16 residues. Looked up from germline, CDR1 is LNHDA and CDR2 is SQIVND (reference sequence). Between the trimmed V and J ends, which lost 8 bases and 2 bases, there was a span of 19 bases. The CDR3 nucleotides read TGTGCCAGTGGGGTTTTGGGGGTCGGGGGCAATCAGCCCCAGCATTTT. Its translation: CASGVLGVGGNQPQHF.

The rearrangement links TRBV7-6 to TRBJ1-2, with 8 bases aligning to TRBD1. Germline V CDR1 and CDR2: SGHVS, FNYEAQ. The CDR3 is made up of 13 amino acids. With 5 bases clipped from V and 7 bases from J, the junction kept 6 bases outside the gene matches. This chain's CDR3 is CASSLGQGSGYTF. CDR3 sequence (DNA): TGTGCCAGCAGCCTAGGACAGGGCAGTGGCTACACCTTC.

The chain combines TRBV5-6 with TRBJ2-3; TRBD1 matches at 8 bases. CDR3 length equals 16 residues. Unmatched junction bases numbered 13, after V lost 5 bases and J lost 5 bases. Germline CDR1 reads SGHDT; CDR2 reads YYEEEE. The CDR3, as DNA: TGTGCCAGCAGTCGCAAGACAGGGGAAATAGGAGATACGCAGTATTTT. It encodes CASSRKTGEIGDTQYF. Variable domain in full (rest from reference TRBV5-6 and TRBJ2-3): DAGVTQSPTHLIKTRGQQVTLRCSPKSGHDTVSWYQQALGQGPQFIFQYYEEEERQRGNFPDRFSGHQFPNYSSELNVNALLLGDSALYLCASSRKTGEIGDTQYFGPGTRLTVL.

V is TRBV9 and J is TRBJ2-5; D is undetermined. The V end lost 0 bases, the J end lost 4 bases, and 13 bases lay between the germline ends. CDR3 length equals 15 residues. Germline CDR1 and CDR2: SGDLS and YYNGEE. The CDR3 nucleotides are TGTGCCAGCAGCGTAGCATCAAGAGTGGGAGAGACCCAGTACTTC. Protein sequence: CASSVASRVGETQYF. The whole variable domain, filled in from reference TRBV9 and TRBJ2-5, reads DSGVTQTPKHLITATGQRVTLRCSPRSGDLSVYWYQQSLDQGLQFLIQYYNGEERAKGNILERFSAQQFPDLHSELNLSSLELGDSALYFCASSVASRVGETQYFGPGTRLLVL.

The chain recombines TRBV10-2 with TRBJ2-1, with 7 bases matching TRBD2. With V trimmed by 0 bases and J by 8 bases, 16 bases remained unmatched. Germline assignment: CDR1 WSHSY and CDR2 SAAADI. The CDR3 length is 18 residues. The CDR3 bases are TGCGCCAGCAGTGAGTCGACGCGACTAGCTGTTGGGCGCGATGAGCAGTTCTTC. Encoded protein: CASSESTRLAVGRDEQFF.

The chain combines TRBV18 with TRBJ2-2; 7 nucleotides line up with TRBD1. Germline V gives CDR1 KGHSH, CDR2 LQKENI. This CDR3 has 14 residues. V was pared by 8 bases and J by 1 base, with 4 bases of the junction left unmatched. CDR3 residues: CASRDRMNTGELFF. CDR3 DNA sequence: TGTGCCAGCCGGGACAGAATGAACACCGGGGAGCTGTTTTTT. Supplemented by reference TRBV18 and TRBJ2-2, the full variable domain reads NAGVMQNPRHLVRRRGQEARLRCSPMKGHSHVYWYRQLPEEGLKFMVYLQKENIIDESGMPKERFSAEFPKEGPSILRIQQVVRGDSAAYFCASRDRMNTGELFFGEGSRLTVL.

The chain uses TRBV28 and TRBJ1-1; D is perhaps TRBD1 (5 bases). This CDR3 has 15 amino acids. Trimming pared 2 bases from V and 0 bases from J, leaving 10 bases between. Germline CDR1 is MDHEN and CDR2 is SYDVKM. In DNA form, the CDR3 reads TGTGCCAGCAGTTTAGGGGCAGTCATGAACACTGAAGCTTTCTTT. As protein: CASSLGAVMNTEAFF.

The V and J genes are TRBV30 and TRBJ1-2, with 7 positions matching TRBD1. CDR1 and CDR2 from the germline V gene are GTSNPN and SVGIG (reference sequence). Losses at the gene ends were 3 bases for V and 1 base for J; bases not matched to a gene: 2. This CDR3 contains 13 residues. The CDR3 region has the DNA TGTGCCTGGAGGGGACAGAATAACTATGGCTACACCTTC. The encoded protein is CAWRGQNNYGYTF.

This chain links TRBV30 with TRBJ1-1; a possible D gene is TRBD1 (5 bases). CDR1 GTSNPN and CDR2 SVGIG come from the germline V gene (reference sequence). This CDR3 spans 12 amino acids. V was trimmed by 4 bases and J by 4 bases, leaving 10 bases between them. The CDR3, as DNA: TGTGCCTGGAAGGAGGGGTGCACTGAAGCTTTCTTT. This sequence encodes CAWKEGCTEAFF.

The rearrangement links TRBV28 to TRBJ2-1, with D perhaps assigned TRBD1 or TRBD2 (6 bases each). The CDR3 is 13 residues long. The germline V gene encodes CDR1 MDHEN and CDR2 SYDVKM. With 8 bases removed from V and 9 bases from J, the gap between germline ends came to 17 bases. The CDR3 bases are TGTGCCAGCTTCGGAGGGGGTAGAAGTGAGCAGTTCTTC. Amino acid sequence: CASFGGGRSEQFF.

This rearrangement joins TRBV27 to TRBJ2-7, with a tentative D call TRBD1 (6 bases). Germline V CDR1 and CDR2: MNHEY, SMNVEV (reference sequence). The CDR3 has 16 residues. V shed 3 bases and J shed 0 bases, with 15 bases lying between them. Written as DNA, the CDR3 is TGTGCCAGCAGTTTCCGTCGACAGGCTGGCTCCTACGAGCAGTACTTC. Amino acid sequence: CASSFRRQAGSYEQYF.

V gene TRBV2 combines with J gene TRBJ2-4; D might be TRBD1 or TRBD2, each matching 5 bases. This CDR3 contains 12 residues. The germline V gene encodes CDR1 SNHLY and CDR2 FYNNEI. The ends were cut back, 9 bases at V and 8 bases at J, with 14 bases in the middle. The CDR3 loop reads CASKGLGDIQYF. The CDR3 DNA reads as TGTGCCAGTAAGGGGCTCGGGGACATTCAGTACTTC. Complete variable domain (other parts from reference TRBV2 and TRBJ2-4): EPEVTQTPSHQVTQMGQEVILRCVPISNHLYFYWYRQILGQKVEFLVSFYNNEISEKSEIFDDQFSVERPDGSNFTLKIRSTKLEDSAMYFCASKGLGDIQYFGAGTRLSVL.

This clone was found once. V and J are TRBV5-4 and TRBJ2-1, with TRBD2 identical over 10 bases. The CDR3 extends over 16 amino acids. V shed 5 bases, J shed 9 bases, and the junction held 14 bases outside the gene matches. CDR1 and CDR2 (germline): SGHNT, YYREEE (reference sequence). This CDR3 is CASRPDEREGQGEQFF. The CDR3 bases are TGTGCCAGCAGACCTGACGAGCGGGAGGGCCAGGGTGAGCAGTTCTTC.

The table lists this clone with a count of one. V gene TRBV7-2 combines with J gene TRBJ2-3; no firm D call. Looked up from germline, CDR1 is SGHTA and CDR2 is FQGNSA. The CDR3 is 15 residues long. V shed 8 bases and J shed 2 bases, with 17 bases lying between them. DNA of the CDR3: TGTGCCAGCTACGGATTCCGGACGAACACAGATACGCAGTATTTT. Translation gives CASYGFRTNTDTQYF.

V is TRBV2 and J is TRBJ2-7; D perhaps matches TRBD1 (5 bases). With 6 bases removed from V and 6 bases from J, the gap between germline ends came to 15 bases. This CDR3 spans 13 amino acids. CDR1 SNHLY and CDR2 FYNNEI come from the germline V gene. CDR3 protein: CASRSQTVGEQYF. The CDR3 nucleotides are TGTGCCAGCAGGTCCCAGACAGTGGGCGAGCAGTACTTC.

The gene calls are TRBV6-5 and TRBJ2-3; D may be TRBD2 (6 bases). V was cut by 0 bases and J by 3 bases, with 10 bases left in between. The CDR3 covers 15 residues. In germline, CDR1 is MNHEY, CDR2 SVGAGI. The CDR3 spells CASSYSRLATDTQYF. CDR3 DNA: TGTGCCAGCAGTTACTCGCGCCTAGCGACAGATACGCAGTATTTT.

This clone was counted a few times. The CDR3 DNA follows: TGCGCCAGCAGTCCTGTACTAGCCAACTACGAGCAGTACTTC. This gives the protein CASSPVLANYEQYF. This chain uses TRBV4-1 with TRBJ2-7, with D possibly matching TRBD2 (6 bases). This CDR3 comprises 14 residues. Germline CDR1 and CDR2: MGHRA and YSYEKL. V dropped 6 bases and J dropped 3 bases, with 15 bases sitting between them.